This T cell receptor (beta chain) is drawn from a study of chemoradiotherapy in HPV16-positive cancers (dated by TCRdb to the early 2020s). Regarding the study in general: Candidate HPV-specific T-cell clones and common TCR motifs were defined through functional T-cell assays on cells from a couple of HPV16-positive patients. TCR repertoires from some 90 patients with HPV-related cancers were then used to track the candidate HPV-specific TCRs and motifs. The study asked whether T-cell immunity against the HPV oncoproteins E6 and E7 changes during chemoradiotherapy and whether it affects survival. The study at large found these results: The functional definition of HPV-specific T cells came from only a couple of HPV16-positive patients, and the survival association was reported for HPV16-positive patients. Expansion of candidate HPV-specific clones and E7-related TCR motifs was observed in the tumor microenvironment during treatment, whereas no such expansion was observed for non-HPV-specific T cells. Improved recurrence-free survival in HPV16-positive patients was associated with expansion of HPV-responsive T cells during chemoradiotherapy.

Because repertoires were sampled repeatedly during chemoradiotherapy, clonal expansion in the tumor microenvironment could be followed. Regarding this clone: It lacks a known antigen. No much larger clonotype is one base removed from it; base qualities were not supplied.

Including cysteine and phenylalanine, the CDR3 has 16 amino acids. The read is trimmed to its CDR3 DNA, 48 bases read in frame from base 1. V and J lose 5 bases and 3 bases, and a span of 21 bases separates them. CDR1 SGHKS and CDR2 YYEKEE were looked up in the germline V gene (reference sequence). Library creation used the immunoSEQ multiplex PCR assay. In TCRdb, the immuneACCESS table is reduced to in-frame sequences with V and J assigned. These tables do not hold every clone; where another copy was compared, an unresolved V gene accounts for under half, and the others remain unexplained. This sample gives under 5,000 clones in total; 87% of them show up just once. The ten largest clones take up around 9.2% of the sample.

This clonotype was sampled from a human donor with HPV-associated anogenital cancer. This receptor chain uses TRBV5-5 and TRBJ2-7, with TRBD1 tentatively as D gene (5 bases match). Sequenced material: tumor tissue, taken from a patient who underwent chemoradiotherapy. The encoded CDR3 is CASSWPEGESNYEQYF. The DNA sequence reads TGTGCCAGCAGTTGGCCTGAAGGGGAAAGCAACTACGAGCAGTACTTC. Here the CDR3 is joined to the reference TRBV5-5 and TRBJ2-7 genes, and the full variable domain is: DAGVTQSPTHLIKTRGQQVTLRCSPISGHKSVSWYQQVLGQGPQFIFQYYEKEERGRGNFPDRFSARQFPNYSSELNVNALLLGDSALYLCASSWPEGESNYEQYFGPGTRLTVT.